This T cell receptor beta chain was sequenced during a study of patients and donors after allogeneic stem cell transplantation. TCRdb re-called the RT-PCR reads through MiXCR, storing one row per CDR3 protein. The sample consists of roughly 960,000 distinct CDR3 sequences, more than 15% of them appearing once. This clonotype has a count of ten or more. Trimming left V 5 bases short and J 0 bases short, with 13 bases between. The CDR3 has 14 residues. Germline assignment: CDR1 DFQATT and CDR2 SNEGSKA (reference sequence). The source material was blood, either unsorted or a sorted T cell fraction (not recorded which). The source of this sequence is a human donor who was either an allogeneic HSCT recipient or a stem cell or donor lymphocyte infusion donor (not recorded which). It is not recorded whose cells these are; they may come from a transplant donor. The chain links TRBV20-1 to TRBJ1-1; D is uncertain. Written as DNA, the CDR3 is TGCAGTGCTCCCCGCCGGGGTCTGAACACTGAAGCTTTCTTT. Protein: CSAPRRGLNTEAFF.